A single sample is the source of the 18 T cell receptor beta chains below, sequenced in a study of shared clonotypes between healthy human individuals. Only in-frame clones appear in the TCRdb table, and some are missing; sequencing was by immunoSEQ multiplex PCR. The repertoire holds some 680,000 clones, with around 73% as singletons. Sequenced material: memory CD4+ T cells sorted from blood. Stated subset: CD45RA-negative fraction. These TCRs come from a woman in her twenties or thirties in good health.

Worth noting for this clone: The same CDR3 arises from other DNA sequences in this sample as well. V is TRBV28 and J is TRBJ2-7; TRBD2 matches 11 bases. V shed 2 bases and J 2 bases; nucleotides not matched to a gene: 2. This CDR3 is 15 amino acids long. Germline lookup yields CDR1 MDHEN and CDR2 SYDVKM. The CDR3, as DNA: TGTGCCAGCAGTTTAGTAGCGGGAGGGCCCTACGAGCAGTACTTC. Its translation: CASSLVAGGPYEQYF.

J is TRBJ2-7 and V is TRBV2, with 8 bases fitting TRBD1. J lost 4 bases, V lost 6 bases, and 8 bases had no gene match. This CDR3 is 14 amino acids long. CDR1 is SNHLY, CDR2 FYNNEI, per germline. The CDR3 nucleotides read TGTGCCAGCAGACAGGGGGATTTGGAATACGAGCAGTACTTC. It is translated as CASRQGDLEYEQYF. The entire variable domain, with the rest obtained from reference TRBV2 and TRBJ2-7, is as follows: EPEVTQTPSHQVTQMGQEVILRCVPISNHLYFYWYRQILGQKVEFLVSFYNNEISEKSEIFDDQFSVERPDGSNFTLKIRSTKLEDSAMYFCASRQGDLEYEQYFGPGTRLTVT.

The V call is TRBV5-1, the J call TRBJ2-5; D not certain. The V gene lost 4 bases and the J gene lost 3 bases, with 10 bases spanning the gap. Germline CDR1 and CDR2: SGHRS and YFSETQ. The CDR3 spans 13 residues. This CDR3 reads CASSAVGKETQYF. In nucleotides, the CDR3 is TGCGCCAGCAGCGCCGTGGGCAAAGAGACCCAGTACTTC.

The CDR3 region is CAIGTAGPADTQYF. The CDR3 DNA is TGTGCCATCGGAACCGCGGGACCGGCAGATACGCAGTATTTT. The V gene is TRBV7-9, the J gene TRBJ2-3; D is possibly TRBD2 (6 bases). The CDR3 covers 14 residues. V was shortened by 10 bases and J by 4 bases, with 18 bases between the two germline ends. The germline CDR1 and CDR2 sequences are SEHNR and FQNEAQ (reference sequence).

Remarks on this clone: A read error may be the cause here, since a much bigger clone is one base away. The same CDR3 can be traced to other DNA sequences in this sample. The gene calls are TRBV6-1 and TRBJ1-5; D call uncertain. Trimming shortened V by 2 bases and J by 0 bases, and 5 bases separated the two germline ends. The CDR3 covers 14 residues. Germline CDR1 MNHNS, CDR2 SASEGT. The CDR3 DNA follows: TGTGCCAGCAGTGAACAGTCTAGCAATCAGCCCCAGCATTTT. Translation: CASSEQSSNQPQHF.

This clone was detected only a few times. The gene calls are TRBV30 and TRBJ1-5; 9 bases match TRBD1. This CDR3 contains 13 residues. Germline assignment: CDR1 GTSNPN and CDR2 SVGIG (reference sequence). V shed 2 bases, J shed 7 bases, and the junction held 3 bases outside the gene matches. CDR3 bases: TGTGCCTGGAGTAGGGACAGGGTGCAGCCCCAGCATTTT. This sequence encodes CAWSRDRVQPQHF.

The chain has TRBV7-9 and TRBJ2-3; unclear D gene. The CDR3 sequence is 13 residues long. V gave up 5 bases and J gave up 6 bases, with 12 bases separating them. CDR1 is SEHNR, CDR2 FQNEAQ, per germline (reference sequence). The CDR3 DNA reads as TGTGCCAGCAGCGTTATCGGTGGGGATACGCAGTATTTT. The encoded protein is CASSVIGGDTQYF.

This clone was found many times. The chain uses TRBV6-1 and TRBJ1-2; D may be TRBD1 (5 bases). The CDR3 length is 15 residues. CDR1 is MNHNS, CDR2 SASEGT, per germline. The V gene lost 3 bases and the J gene lost 4 bases, with 15 bases spanning the gap. This chain's CDR3 is CASSEGTTRAYGYTF. Here the CDR3 DNA reads TGTGCCAGCAGTGAGGGGACGACCAGGGCCTATGGCTACACCTTC.

This clone was detected once. The rearrangement uses TRBV28 and TRBJ2-5; no reliable D call. The CDR3 length is 14 residues. The germline V gene encodes CDR1 MDHEN and CDR2 SYDVKM. V lost 6 bases and J 2 bases, leaving 13 bases between the germline ends. The CDR3 region is CASSSLPGQETQYF. CDR3 nucleotide sequence: TGTGCCAGCAGCTCCCTCCCCGGGCAAGAGACCCAGTACTTC.

V gene TRBV11-3 combines with J gene TRBJ2-1; possibly TRBD1 or TRBD2 for D (5 bases each). The germline V and J ends were trimmed by 5 bases and 0 bases, with 20 bases remaining between them. Germline lookup yields CDR1 SGHNT and CDR2 YENEEA. This CDR3 has 18 amino acids. This CDR3 reads CASSAVSAAGSSYNEQFF. In nucleotides, the CDR3 is TGTGCCAGCAGCGCTGTTTCCGCGGCAGGGAGCTCCTACAATGAGCAGTTCTTC.

The chain uses TRBV4-1 and TRBJ2-7; TRBD1 matches 9 bases. V dropped 4 bases and J dropped 2; count of bases not matched to a gene: 6. This CDR3 spans 15 amino acids. Germline lookup yields CDR1 MGHRA and CDR2 YSYEKL. CDR3 nucleotide sequence: TGCGCCAGCAGCCCTGCTAGGACAGGGGCCTACGAGCAGTACTTC. It yields the protein CASSPARTGAYEQYF.

This clone was recorded only once. The chain combines TRBV9 with TRBJ2-1, with D perhaps assigned TRBD1 or TRBD2 (5 bases each). CDR1 is SGDLS, CDR2 YYNGEE, per germline. V was shortened by 0 bases and J by 3 bases, with 13 bases between the two germline ends. The CDR3 is made up of 16 amino acids. The CDR3 DNA follows: TGTGCCAGCAGCGTAGTAGGGGCTGCGGGCTACAATGAGCAGTTCTTC. Its translation is CASSVVGAAGYNEQFF.

Only one count was recorded for this clone. This chain connects TRBV27 to TRBJ2-7; 8 nucleotides match TRBD1. Per germline, CDR1 MNHEY and CDR2 SMNVEV (reference sequence). The CDR3 runs to 15 residues. V shed 6 bases and J 4 bases; nucleotides not matched to a gene: 11. The CDR3 protein is CASSNKPGGGYEQYF. In DNA form, the CDR3 reads TGTGCCAGCAGCAATAAACCAGGGGGCGGGTACGAGCAGTACTTC.

The rearrangement links TRBV28 to TRBJ1-2, with D uncertain. The length of the CDR3 is 12 residues. Trimming left V 3 bases short and J 13 bases short, with 15 bases between. Germline V gene data show CDR1 as MDHEN and CDR2 as SYDVKM. This CDR3 is CASSLADTGRTF. In nucleotides, the CDR3 is TGTGCCAGCAGTTTGGCAGACACGGGCCGCACCTTC.

The chain couples TRBV7-2 to TRBJ2-1; 7 bases line up with TRBD2. Germline CDR1 SGHTA, CDR2 FQGNSA. This CDR3 spans 14 amino acids. V lost 2 bases, J lost 9 bases, and 7 bases stayed unmatched. The CDR3 sequence is CASSLQRDSGEQFF. CDR3 sequence (DNA): TGTGCCAGCAGCTTACAGCGGGATTCGGGTGAGCAGTTCTTC.

The J gene is TRBJ1-3, the V gene TRBV14; the D is unclear. Germline loops: CDR1 SGHDN, CDR2 FVKESK. V lost 4 bases, J lost 0 bases, and 19 bases lay in between. The CDR3 is made up of 18 amino acids. CDR3 in amino acids: CASSPLRGKKVSGNTIYF. As DNA, the CDR3 is TGTGCCAGCAGCCCCCTAAGAGGGAAGAAGGTCTCTGGAAACACCATATATTTT.

This clone was observed a handful of times. The V call is TRBV5-1, the J call TRBJ1-5, with D tentatively TRBD1 (5 bases). Trimming shortened V by 4 bases and J by 6 bases, and 17 bases separated the two germline ends. Per the germline V gene, CDR1 is SGHRS and CDR2 is YFSETQ. The CDR3 has 15 residues. The CDR3 DNA follows: TGCGCCAGCAGCCCGGACGGGGACCCGACTCAGCCCCAGCATTTT. It translates to CASSPDGDPTQPQHF.

The chain carries TRBV14 and TRBJ2-7; 8 nucleotides align to TRBD1. The germline CDR1 and CDR2 sequences are SGHDN and FVKESK. After removal of 6 bases from V and 7 bases from J, the junction contained 14 bases not matched to a gene. The CDR3 totals 15 residues. The CDR3 loop reads CASSFLGQGAWEQYF. The CDR3 DNA follows: TGTGCCAGCAGTTTTTTAGGGCAGGGGGCTTGGGAGCAGTACTTC.